Below are 8 T cell receptor beta chains sequenced from a single sample in a study of CD4 T cells in lung cancer. Profiling relied on immunoSEQ multiplex PCR, and the TCRdb table lists in-frame clones only, not all of them. The repertoire holds around 11,000 clones, over 65% seen once, with 15% in the top ten. From the same resection, lung tissue at least 3 cm from the malignant lesion was taken. Sequenced sample: normal lung tissue taken away from the tumor. Every receptor here comes from a man aged 55 to 70 with non-small cell lung cancer.

This sequence joins TRBV7-3 and TRBJ2-3; 7 bases agree with TRBD2. This CDR3 comprises 13 residues. Per germline, CDR1 SGHTA and CDR2 FQGTGA. Losses at the gene ends were 5 bases for V and 6 bases for J; bases not matched to a gene: 5. CDR3 residues: CASSPGGLDTQYF. The CDR3 DNA is TGTGCCAGCAGCCCCGGGGGGTTGGATACGCAGTATTTT.

The chain carries TRBV18 and TRBJ2-1, with D maybe TRBD2 (5 bases). Deletions cut 3 bases from V and 3 bases from J, with 18 bases between. The CDR3 length is 17 residues. Germline V gives CDR1 KGHSH, CDR2 LQKENI. CDR3 coding DNA: TGTGCCAGCTCACCTCTTTCCCAGCGGCCCGACTACAATGAGCAGTTCTTC. It is translated as CASSPLSQRPDYNEQFF.

The chain carries TRBV4-1 and TRBJ2-3; TRBD2 is a possible D gene (5 bases). CDR3 length: 14 amino acids. Germline lookup yields CDR1 MGHRA and CDR2 YSYEKL. Trimming stripped 1 base from V and 5 bases from J, with 10 bases between. This CDR3 reads CASSQVSSLDTQYF. CDR3 in DNA: TGCGCCAGCAGCCAAGTGTCTAGCTTAGATACGCAGTATTTT.

This rearrangement joins TRBV29-1 to TRBJ1-4; 7 bases map to TRBD1. CDR1 SQVTM and CDR2 ANQGSEA come from the germline V gene. The CDR3 runs to 17 residues. The J segment lost 2 bases and the V segment lost 2 bases, leaving 11 bases of the junction unmatched. Written as DNA, the CDR3 is TGCAGCGTTGAAAAGGCAGGGGGATATTCGACTAATGAAAAACTGTTTTTT. Translation gives CSVEKAGGYSTNEKLFF.

The chain links TRBV29-1 to TRBJ2-7; 7 bases agree with TRBD2. The germline V gene encodes CDR1 SQVTM and CDR2 ANQGSEA. The CDR3 extends over 13 amino acids. V shed 4 bases, J shed 4 bases, and the junction held 7 bases outside the gene matches. CDR3 sequence: CSVAGLGIYEQYF. The DNA for the CDR3 is TGCAGCGTTGCAGGACTAGGGATTTACGAGCAGTACTTC.

This chain links TRBV10-3 with TRBJ1-2; D not resolved. The CDR3 totals 15 residues. Deletions cut 2 bases from V and 6 bases from J, with 16 bases between. Looked up from germline, CDR1 is ENHRY and CDR2 is SYGVKD. The CDR3 sequence is CAISERGPTWDGYTF. CDR3 DNA sequence: TGTGCCATCAGTGAGCGGGGTCCCACCTGGGATGGCTACACCTTC.

V and J are TRBV27 and TRBJ2-7; TRBD2 matches 7 bases. V dropped 5 bases and J dropped 3; count of bases not matched to a gene: 7. Per germline, CDR1 MNHEY and CDR2 SMNVEV (reference sequence). This CDR3 spans 14 amino acids. The CDR3: CASSRREGLYEQYF. CDR3 DNA: TGTGCCAGCAGTCGGAGGGAGGGCCTCTACGAGCAGTACTTC.

The chain is built from TRBV19 and TRBJ2-5, with 11 positions matching TRBD1. CDR3 size: 16 residues. Trimming took 5 bases from V and 5 from J; bases not matched to a gene: 10. Germline V gene data show CDR1 as LNHDA and CDR2 as SQIVND (reference sequence). In DNA, the CDR3 is TGTGCCAGTAGTCTGAATGGACAGGGGGCACGGGAGACCCAGTACTTC. Translating gives CASSLNGQGARETQYF.